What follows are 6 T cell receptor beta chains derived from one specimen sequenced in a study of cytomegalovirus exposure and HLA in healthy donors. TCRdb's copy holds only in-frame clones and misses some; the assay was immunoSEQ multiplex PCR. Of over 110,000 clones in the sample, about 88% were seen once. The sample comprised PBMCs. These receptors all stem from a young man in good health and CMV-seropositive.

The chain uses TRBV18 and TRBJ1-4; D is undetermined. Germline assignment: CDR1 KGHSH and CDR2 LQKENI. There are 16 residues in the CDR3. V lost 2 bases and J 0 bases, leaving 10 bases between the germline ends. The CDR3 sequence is CASSPRQATTNEKLFF. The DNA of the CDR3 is TGTGCCAGCTCACCAAGGCAGGCCACAACTAATGAAAAACTGTTTTTT.

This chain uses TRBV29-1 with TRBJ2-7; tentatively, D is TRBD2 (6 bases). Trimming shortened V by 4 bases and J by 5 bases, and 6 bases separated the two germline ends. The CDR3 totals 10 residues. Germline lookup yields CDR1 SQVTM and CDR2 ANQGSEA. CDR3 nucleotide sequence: TGCAGCGTTGGGGGGGACGAGCAGTACTTC. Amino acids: CSVGGDEQYF.

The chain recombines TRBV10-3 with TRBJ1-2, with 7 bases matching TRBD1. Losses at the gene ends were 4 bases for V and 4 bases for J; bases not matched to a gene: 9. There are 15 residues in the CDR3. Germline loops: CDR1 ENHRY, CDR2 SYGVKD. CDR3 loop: CAISARTGLGYGYTF. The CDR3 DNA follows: TGTGCCATCAGTGCGAGGACAGGCTTGGGCTATGGCTACACCTTC.

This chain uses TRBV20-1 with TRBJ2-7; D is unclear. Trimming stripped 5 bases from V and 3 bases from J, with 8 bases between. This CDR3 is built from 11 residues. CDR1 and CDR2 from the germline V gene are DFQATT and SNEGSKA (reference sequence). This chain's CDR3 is CSARVIYEQYF. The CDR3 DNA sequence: TGCAGTGCTCGGGTTATCTACGAGCAGTACTTC.

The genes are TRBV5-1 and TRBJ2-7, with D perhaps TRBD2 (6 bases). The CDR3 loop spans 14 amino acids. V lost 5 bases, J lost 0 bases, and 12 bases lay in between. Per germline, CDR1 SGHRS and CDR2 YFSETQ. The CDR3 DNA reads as TGCGCCAGCAGAGATCTAGCGAGCTCCTACGAGCAGTACTTC. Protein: CASRDLASSYEQYF. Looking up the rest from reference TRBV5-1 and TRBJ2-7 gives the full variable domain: KAGVTQTPRYLIKTRGQQVTLSCSPISGHRSVSWYQQTPGQGLQFLFEYFSETQRNKGNFPGRFSGRQFSNSRSEMNVSTLELGDSALYLCASRDLASSYEQYFGPGTRLTVT.

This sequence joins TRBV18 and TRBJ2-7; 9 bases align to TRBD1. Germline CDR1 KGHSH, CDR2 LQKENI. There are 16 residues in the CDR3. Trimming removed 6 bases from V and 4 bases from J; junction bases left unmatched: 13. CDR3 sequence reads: CASSRTGGSSRYEQYF. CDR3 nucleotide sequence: TGTGCCAGCTCCCGTACAGGGGGCTCGTCCAGATACGAGCAGTACTTC.